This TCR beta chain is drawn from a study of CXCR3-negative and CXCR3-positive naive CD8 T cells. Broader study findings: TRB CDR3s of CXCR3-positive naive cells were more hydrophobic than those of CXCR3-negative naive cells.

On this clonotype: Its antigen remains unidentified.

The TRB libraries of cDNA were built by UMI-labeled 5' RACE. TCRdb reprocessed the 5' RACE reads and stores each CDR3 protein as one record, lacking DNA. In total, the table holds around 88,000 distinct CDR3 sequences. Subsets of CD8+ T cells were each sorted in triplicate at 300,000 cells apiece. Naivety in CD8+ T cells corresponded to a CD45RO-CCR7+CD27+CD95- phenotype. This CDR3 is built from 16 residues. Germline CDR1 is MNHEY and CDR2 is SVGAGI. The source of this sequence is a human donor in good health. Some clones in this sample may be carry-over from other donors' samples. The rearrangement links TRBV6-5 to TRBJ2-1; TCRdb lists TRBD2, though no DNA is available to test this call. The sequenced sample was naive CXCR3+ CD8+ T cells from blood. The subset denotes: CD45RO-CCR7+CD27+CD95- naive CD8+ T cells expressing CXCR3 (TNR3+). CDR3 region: CASSYSERGGTFGQFF.